Below, 13 T cell receptor beta chains from the same sample are listed, as sequenced in a study of OX40 agonist ivuxolimab in advanced cancers. Clones were sequenced by immunoSEQ multiplex PCR, and TCRdb holds only the in-frame ones, with some missing. The sample lists approximately 77,000 clones, around four fifths occurring once. The input for sequencing was CD4+ or CD8+ T cells sorted from blood, taken in a trial of the OX40 agonist ivuxolimab. The receptors were gathered from an adult with an advanced solid tumor such as melanoma, head and neck, liver or kidney cancer.

The chain carries TRBV7-9 and TRBJ1-1; D might be TRBD1 (5 bases). Germline loops: CDR1 SEHNR, CDR2 FQNEAQ (reference sequence). This CDR3 contains 11 residues. Trimming removed 8 bases from V and 9 bases from J, with 13 bases in between. In DNA, the CDR3 is TGTGCCAGCTCGGGGCAGCTCCAAGCTTTCTTT. Translated, it gives CASSGQLQAFF.

This clone is deemed medium-sized. The V and J genes are TRBV11-2 and TRBJ2-3; no firm D call. The CDR3 runs to 12 residues. Looked up from germline, CDR1 is SGHAT and CDR2 is FQNNGV. Trimming stripped 2 bases from V and 0 bases from J, with 0 bases between. The CDR3 DNA follows: TGTGCCAGCAGCTTAAGCACAGATACGCAGTATTTT. It codes for CASSLSTDTQYF.

J is TRBJ2-2 and V is TRBV11-2; 7 bases map to TRBD1. Looked up from germline, CDR1 is SGHAT and CDR2 is FQNNGV. This CDR3 comprises 15 residues. V was clipped by 6 bases and J by 2 bases; unmatched bases: 6. CDR3 loop: CASSTRDRNTGELFF. CDR3 nucleotide sequence: TGTGCCAGCAGTACCCGGGACAGAAACACCGGGGAGCTGTTTTTT.

The chain couples TRBV6-1 to TRBJ1-1; D is unresolved. CDR1 and CDR2 from the germline V gene are MNHNS and SASEGT. The CDR3 consists of 13 residues. Deletions cut 5 bases from V and 3 bases from J, with 10 bases between. The CDR3, as DNA: TGTGCCAGCAGTTTCTCTCGGGACACTGAAGCTTTCTTT. It encodes CASSFSRDTEAFF.

The chain employs TRBV2 and TRBJ2-2; D ambiguous. V lost 6 bases, J lost 4 bases, and 18 bases lay in between. Germline lookup yields CDR1 SNHLY and CDR2 FYNNEI. This CDR3 has 16 amino acids. CDR3 DNA: TGTGCCAGCAGCCGGGCCGCTAATAGAGTCACCGGGGAGCTGTTTTTT. It codes for CASSRAANRVTGELFF. The full variable domain, with the rest looked up from reference TRBV2 and TRBJ2-2, is EPEVTQTPSHQVTQMGQEVILRCVPISNHLYFYWYRQILGQKVEFLVSFYNNEISEKSEIFDDQFSVERPDGSNFTLKIRSTKLEDSAMYFCASSRAANRVTGELFFGEGSRLTVL.

The rearrangement uses TRBV7-6 and TRBJ1-1; D is ambiguous. This CDR3 spans 13 amino acids. The ends were cut back, 1 base at V and 1 base at J, with 4 bases in the middle. Per germline, CDR1 SGHVS and CDR2 FNYEAQ. The CDR3, as DNA: TGTGCCAGCAGCTTAGGCCAGAACACTGAAGCTTTCTTT. This translates into CASSLGQNTEAFF. Combining the CDR3 with reference TRBV7-6 and TRBJ1-1 gives the whole variable domain GAGVSQSPRYKVTKRGQDVALRCDPISGHVSLYWYRQALGQGPEFLTYFNYEAQQDKSGLPNDRFSAERPEGSISTLTIQRTEQRDSAMYRCASSLGQNTEAFFGQGTRLTVV.

In its sample, this clone was seen once. The chain employs TRBV5-4 and TRBJ1-3; 8 nucleotides agree with TRBD1. Looked up from germline, CDR1 is SGHNT and CDR2 is YYREEE (reference sequence). CDR3 length equals 16 residues. The junction had 5 bases not matched to a gene; V was cut back by 3 bases and J by 0 bases. The CDR3 DNA follows: TGTGCCAGCAGCTATGGACAGGGCTACTCTGGAAACACCATATATTTT. Translating it yields CASSYGQGYSGNTIYF.

This chain uses TRBV7-2 with TRBJ2-5; D might be TRBD2 (7 bases). The V gene's germline CDR1 is SGHTA and CDR2 FQGNSA. CDR3 length: 15 amino acids. Trimming stripped 7 bases from V and 2 bases from J, with 17 bases between. CDR3 in DNA: TGTGCCAGCACTCGAGGGGGGGTAGAGCAAGAGACCCAGTACTTC. Encoded protein: CASTRGGVEQETQYF.

The rearrangement uses TRBV7-3 and TRBJ1-2; possibly TRBD1 for D (5 bases). The V and J ends lost 4 bases and 6 bases respectively, with 9 bases between them. Looked up from germline, CDR1 is SGHTA and CDR2 is FQGTGA. This CDR3 is 12 amino acids long. This chain's CDR3 is CASSSGTDGYTF. CDR3 DNA: TGTGCCAGCAGCTCCGGGACTGATGGCTACACCTTC.

This chain joins TRBV2 and TRBJ2-7; 10 nucleotides match TRBD1. CDR1 and CDR2 (germline): SNHLY, FYNNEI. The CDR3 totals 12 residues. Trimming at V came to 8 bases and at J to 3 bases, leaving 1 base not matched to a gene. The CDR3 protein is CASGTGVYEQYF. In nucleotides, the CDR3 is TGTGCCAGCGGGACAGGGGTCTACGAGCAGTACTTC.

The rearrangement links TRBV27 to TRBJ2-5; D unclear. The CDR3 totals 14 residues. V was cut by 6 bases and J by 6 bases, with 17 bases left in between. CDR1 and CDR2 (germline): MNHEY, SMNVEV (reference sequence). CDR3 protein: CASRSDWALKTQYF. CDR3 nucleotide sequence: TGTGCCAGCAGGTCCGACTGGGCTCTGAAGACCCAGTACTTC.

The chain recombines TRBV5-1 with TRBJ2-5, with D tentatively TRBD2 (7 bases). Germline values: CDR1 SGHRS, CDR2 YFSETQ. The V end was cut by 1 base, the J end by 2 bases, with 12 bases between. The length of the CDR3 is 15 residues. This CDR3 is CASSLQGRGQETQYF. Written as DNA, the CDR3 is TGCGCCAGCAGCTTGCAGGGGCGGGGGCAAGAGACCCAGTACTTC.

The chain employs TRBV19 and TRBJ1-4, with no clear D. The CDR3 is 14 amino acids. V was cut by 6 bases and J by 4 bases, with 12 bases left in between. The germline V gene encodes CDR1 LNHDA and CDR2 SQIVND (reference sequence). Written as DNA, the CDR3 is TGTGCCAGTAGCAACCGCGCGGGTAATGAAAAACTGTTTTTT. Translated, it gives CASSNRAGNEKLFF. The entire variable domain, with the rest obtained from reference TRBV19 and TRBJ1-4, is as follows: DGGITQSPKYLFRKEGQNVTLSCEQNLNHDAMYWYRQDPGQGLRLIYYSQIVNDFQKGDIAEGYSVSREKKESFPLTVTSAQKNPTAFYLCASSNRAGNEKLFFGSGTQLSVL.